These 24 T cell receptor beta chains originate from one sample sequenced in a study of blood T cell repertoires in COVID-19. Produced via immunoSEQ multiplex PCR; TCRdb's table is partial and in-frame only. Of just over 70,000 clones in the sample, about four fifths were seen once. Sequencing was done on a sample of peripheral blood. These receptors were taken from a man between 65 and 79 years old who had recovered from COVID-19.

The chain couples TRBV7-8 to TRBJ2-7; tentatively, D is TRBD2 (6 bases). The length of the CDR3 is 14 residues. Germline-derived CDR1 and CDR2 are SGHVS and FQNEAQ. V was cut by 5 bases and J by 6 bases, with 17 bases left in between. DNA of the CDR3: TGTGCCAGCAGCGCGACTAGACAATTTCTCGAGCAGTACTTC. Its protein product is CASSATRQFLEQYF.

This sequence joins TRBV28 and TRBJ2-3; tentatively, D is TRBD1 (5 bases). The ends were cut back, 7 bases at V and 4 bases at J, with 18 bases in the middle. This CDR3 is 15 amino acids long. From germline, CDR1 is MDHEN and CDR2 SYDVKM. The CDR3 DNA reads TGTGCCAGCACCAAGGACACACCGTATGCAGATACGCAGTATTTT. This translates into CASTKDTPYADTQYF.

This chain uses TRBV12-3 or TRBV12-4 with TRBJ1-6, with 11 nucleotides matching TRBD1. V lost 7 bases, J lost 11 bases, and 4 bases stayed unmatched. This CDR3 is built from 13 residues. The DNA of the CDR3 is TGTGCCAGCACGGACAGGGGGCACACACCCCTCCACTTT. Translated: CASTDRGHTPLHF.

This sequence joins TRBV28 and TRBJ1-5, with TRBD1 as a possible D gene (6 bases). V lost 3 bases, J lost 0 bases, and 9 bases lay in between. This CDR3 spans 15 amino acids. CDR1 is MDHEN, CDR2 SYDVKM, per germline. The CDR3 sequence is CASSLTGDSNQPQHF. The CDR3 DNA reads TGTGCCAGCAGTTTGACAGGCGATAGCAATCAGCCCCAGCATTTT.

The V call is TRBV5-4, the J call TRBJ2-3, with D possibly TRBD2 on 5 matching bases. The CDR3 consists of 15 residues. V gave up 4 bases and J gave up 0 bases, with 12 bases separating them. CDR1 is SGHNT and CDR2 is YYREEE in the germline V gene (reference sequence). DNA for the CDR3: TGTGCCAGCAGCCCGGAAACGGGGAGCACAGATACGCAGTATTTT. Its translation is CASSPETGSTDTQYF.

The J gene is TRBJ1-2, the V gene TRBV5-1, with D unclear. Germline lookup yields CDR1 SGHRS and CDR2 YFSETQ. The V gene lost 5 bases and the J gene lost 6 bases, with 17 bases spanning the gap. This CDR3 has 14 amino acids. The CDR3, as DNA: TGCGCCAGCAGGTCTGGTGCGGAATGGGATGGCTACACCTTC. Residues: CASRSGAEWDGYTF. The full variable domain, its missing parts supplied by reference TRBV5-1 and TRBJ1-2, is KAGVTQTPRYLIKTRGQQVTLSCSPISGHRSVSWYQQTPGQGLQFLFEYFSETQRNKGNFPGRFSGRQFSNSRSEMNVSTLELGDSALYLCASRSGAEWDGYTFGSGTRLTVV.

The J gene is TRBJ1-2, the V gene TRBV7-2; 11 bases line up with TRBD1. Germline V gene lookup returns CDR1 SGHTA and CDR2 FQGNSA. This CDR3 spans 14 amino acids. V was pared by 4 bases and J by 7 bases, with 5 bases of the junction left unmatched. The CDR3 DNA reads TGTGCCAGCAGCTCCCGGACAGGGGGCGGTGGCTACACCTTC. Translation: CASSSRTGGGGYTF.

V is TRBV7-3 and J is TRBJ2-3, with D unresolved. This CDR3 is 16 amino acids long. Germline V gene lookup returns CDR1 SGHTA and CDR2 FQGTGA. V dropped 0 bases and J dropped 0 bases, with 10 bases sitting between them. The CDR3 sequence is CASSLTPSASTDTQYF. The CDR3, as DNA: TGTGCCAGCAGCTTAACTCCCAGTGCTAGCACAGATACGCAGTATTTT.

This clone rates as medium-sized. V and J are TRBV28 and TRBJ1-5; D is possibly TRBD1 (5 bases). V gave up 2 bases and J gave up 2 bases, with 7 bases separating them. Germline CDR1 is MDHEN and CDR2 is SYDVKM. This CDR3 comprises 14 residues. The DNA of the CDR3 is TGTGCCAGCAGTTTAGCGGGGGGCAATCAGCCCCAGCATTTT. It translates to CASSLAGGNQPQHF.

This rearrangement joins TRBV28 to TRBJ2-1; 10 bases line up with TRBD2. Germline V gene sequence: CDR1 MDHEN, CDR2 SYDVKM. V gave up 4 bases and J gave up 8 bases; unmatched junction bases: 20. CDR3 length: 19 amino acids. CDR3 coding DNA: TGTGCCAGCAGTTCCGCTACAGCGGGAGGGCCGGCTCAAGGGGATGAGCAGTTCTTC. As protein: CASSSATAGGPAQGDEQFF.

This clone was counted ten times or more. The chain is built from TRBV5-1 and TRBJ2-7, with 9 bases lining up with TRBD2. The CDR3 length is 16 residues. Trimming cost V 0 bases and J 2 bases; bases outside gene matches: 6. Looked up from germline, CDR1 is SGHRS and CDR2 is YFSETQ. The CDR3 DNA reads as TGCGCCAGCAGCTTGGCCCCTAGCGGGACAACCTACGAGCAGTACTTC. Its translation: CASSLAPSGTTYEQYF. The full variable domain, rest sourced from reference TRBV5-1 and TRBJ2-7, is KAGVTQTPRYLIKTRGQQVTLSCSPISGHRSVSWYQQTPGQGLQFLFEYFSETQRNKGNFPGRFSGRQFSNSRSEMNVSTLELGDSALYLCASSLAPSGTTYEQYFGPGTRLTVT.

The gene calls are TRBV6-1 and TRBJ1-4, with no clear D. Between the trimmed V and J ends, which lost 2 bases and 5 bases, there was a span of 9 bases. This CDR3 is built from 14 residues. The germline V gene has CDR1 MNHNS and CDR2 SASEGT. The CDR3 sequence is CASSERGRNEKLFF. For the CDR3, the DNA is TGTGCCAGCAGTGAAAGAGGTCGGAATGAAAAACTGTTTTTT.

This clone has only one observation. As DNA, the CDR3 is TGTGCCAGCAGCCCAACAGGGGGACTCACTGAAGCTTTCTTT. Translating gives CASSPTGGLTEAFF. The chain uses TRBV3-1 (or the pseudogene TRBV3-2) and TRBJ1-1; 8 positions match TRBD1. The CDR3 contains 14 residues. Germline loops: CDR1 LGHDT, CDR2 YNNKEL (reference sequence). Germline trimming cut 4 bases from V and 4 bases from J; bases unmatched to any gene: 5.

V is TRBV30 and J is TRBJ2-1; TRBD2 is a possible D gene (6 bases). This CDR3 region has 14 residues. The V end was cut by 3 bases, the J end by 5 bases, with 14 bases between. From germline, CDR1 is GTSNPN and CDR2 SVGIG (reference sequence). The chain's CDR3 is CAWRPGSHDNEQFF. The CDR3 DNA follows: TGTGCCTGGAGACCCGGGAGTCACGACAATGAGCAGTTCTTC.

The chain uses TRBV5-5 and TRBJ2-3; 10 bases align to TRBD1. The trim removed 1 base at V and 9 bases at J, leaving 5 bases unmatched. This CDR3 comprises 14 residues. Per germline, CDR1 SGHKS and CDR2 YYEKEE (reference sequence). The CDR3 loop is CASSLWGDRGTQYF. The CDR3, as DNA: TGTGCCAGCAGCTTGTGGGGGGACAGGGGAACGCAGTATTTT. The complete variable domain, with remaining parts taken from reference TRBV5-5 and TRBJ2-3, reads DAGVTQSPTHLIKTRGQQVTLRCSPISGHKSVSWYQQVLGQGPQFIFQYYEKEERGRGNFPDRFSARQFPNYSSELNVNALLLGDSALYLCASSLWGDRGTQYFGPGTRLTVL.

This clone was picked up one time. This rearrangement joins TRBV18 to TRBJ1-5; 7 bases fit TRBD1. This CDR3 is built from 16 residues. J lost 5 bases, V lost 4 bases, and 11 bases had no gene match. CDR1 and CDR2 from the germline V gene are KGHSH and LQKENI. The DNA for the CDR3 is TGTGCCAGCTCACGTCTGGGGCAGGGGGTAGATCAGCCCCAGCATTTT. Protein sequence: CASSRLGQGVDQPQHF.

As DNA, the CDR3 is TGTGCCAGCAGCTTTCACAGGGGGGGCACCGGGGAGCTGTTTTTT. It is translated as CASSFHRGGTGELFF. This chain uses TRBV7-2 with TRBJ2-2; perhaps TRBD1 as D (8 bases). Looked up from germline, CDR1 is SGHTA and CDR2 is FQGNSA. V was cut by 3 bases and J by 4 bases, with 12 bases left in between. CDR3 size: 15 residues.

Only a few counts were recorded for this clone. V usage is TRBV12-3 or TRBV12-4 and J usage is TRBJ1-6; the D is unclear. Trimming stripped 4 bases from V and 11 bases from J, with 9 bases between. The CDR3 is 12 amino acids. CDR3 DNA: TGTGCCAGCAGTTGGACTGGGCCACCCCTCCACTTT. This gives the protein CASSWTGPPLHF.

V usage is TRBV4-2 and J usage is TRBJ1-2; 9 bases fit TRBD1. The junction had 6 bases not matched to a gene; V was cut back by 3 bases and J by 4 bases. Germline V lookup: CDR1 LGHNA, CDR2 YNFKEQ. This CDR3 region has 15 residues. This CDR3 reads CASSHPGQGIYGYTF. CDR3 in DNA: TGTGCCAGCAGCCACCCCGGACAGGGGATCTATGGCTACACCTTC.

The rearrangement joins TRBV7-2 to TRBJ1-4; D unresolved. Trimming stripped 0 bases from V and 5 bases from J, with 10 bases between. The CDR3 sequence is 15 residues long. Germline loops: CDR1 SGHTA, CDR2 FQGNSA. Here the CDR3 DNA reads TGTGCCAGCAGCTTAGCAGGTCCGGGGAATGAAAAACTGTTTTTT. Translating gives CASSLAGPGNEKLFF.

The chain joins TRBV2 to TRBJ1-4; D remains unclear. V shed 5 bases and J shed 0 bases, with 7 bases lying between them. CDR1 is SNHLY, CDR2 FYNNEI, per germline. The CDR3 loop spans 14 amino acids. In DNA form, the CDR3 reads TGTGCCAGCAGTTGGAGTGCAACTAATGAAAAACTGTTTTTT. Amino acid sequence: CASSWSATNEKLFF. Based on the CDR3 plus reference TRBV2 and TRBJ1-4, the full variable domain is EPEVTQTPSHQVTQMGQEVILRCVPISNHLYFYWYRQILGQKVEFLVSFYNNEISEKSEIFDDQFSVERPDGSNFTLKIRSTKLEDSAMYFCASSWSATNEKLFFGSGTQLSVL.

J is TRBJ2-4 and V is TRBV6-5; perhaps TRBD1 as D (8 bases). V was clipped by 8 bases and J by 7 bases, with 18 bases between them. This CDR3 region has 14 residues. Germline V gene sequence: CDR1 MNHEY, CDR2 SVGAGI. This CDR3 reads CASQLTGEGNIQYF. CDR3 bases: TGTGCCAGCCAATTGACAGGGGAGGGGAACATTCAGTACTTC.

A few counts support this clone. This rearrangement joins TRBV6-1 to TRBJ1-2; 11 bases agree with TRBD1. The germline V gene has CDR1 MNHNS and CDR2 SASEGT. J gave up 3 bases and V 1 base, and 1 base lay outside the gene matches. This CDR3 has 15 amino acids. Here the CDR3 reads CASSEGTGGYYGYTF. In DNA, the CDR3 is TGTGCCAGCAGTGAAGGGACAGGGGGCTACTATGGCTACACCTTC.

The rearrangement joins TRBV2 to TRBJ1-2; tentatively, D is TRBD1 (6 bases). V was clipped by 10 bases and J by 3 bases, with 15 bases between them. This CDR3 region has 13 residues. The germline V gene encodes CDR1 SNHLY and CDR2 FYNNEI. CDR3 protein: CATKAGQDYGYTF. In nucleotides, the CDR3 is TGTGCCACCAAAGCGGGACAAGACTATGGCTACACCTTC.